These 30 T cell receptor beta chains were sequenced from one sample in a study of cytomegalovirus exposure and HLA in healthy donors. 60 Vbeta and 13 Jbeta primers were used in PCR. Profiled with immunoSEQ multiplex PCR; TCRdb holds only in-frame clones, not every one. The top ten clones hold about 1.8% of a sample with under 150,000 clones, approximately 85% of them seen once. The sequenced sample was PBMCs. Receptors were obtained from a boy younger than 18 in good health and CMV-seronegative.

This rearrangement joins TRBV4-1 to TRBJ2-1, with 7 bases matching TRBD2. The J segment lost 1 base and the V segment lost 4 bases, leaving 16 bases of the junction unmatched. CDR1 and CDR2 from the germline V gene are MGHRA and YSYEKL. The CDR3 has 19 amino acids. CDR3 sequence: CASSPRSTMAGASYNEQFF. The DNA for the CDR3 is TGCGCCAGCAGCCCGCGTAGCACCATGGCGGGAGCGTCCTACAATGAGCAGTTCTTC.

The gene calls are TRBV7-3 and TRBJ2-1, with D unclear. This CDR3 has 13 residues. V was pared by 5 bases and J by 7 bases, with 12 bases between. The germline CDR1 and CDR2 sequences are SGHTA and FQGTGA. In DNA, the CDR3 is TGTGCCAGCAGCCCAAACTTCGGGAATGAGCAGTTCTTC. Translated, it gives CASSPNFGNEQFF. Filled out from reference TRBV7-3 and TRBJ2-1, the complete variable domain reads GAGVSQTPSNKVTEKGKYVELRCDPISGHTALYWYRQSLGQGPEFLIYFQGTGAADDSGLPNDRFFAVRPEGSVSTLKIQRTERGDSAVYLCASSPNFGNEQFFGPGTRLTVL.

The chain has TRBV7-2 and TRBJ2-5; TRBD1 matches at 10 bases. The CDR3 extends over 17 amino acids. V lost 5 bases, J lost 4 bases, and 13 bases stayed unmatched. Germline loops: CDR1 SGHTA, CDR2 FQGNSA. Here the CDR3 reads CASSRGDRGLKGETQYF. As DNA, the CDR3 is TGTGCCAGCAGCCGCGGGGACAGGGGTCTCAAGGGAGAGACCCAGTACTTC.

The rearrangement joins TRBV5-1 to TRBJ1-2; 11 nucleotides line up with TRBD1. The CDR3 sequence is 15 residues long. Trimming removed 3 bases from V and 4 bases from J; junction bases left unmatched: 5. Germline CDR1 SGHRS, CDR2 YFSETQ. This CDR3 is CASSSGQGDGYGYTF. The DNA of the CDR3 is TGCGCCAGCAGCTCGGGACAGGGGGATGGCTATGGCTACACCTTC.

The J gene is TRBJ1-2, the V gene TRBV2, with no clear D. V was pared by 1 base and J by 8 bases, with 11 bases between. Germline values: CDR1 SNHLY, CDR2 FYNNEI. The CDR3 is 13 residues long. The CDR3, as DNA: TGTGCCAGCAGTGAAGGGACTAGGTGGGGCTACACCTTC. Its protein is CASSEGTRWGYTF.

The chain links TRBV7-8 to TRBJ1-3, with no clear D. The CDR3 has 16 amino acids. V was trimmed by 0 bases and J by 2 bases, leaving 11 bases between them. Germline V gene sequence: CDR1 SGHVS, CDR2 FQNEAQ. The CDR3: CASSLAPGSTGNTIYF. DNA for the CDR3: TGTGCCAGCAGCTTAGCCCCGGGGTCGACTGGAAACACCATATATTTT. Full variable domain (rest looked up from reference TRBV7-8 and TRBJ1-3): GAGVSQSPRYKVAKRGQDVALRCDPISGHVSLFWYQQALGQGPEFLTYFQNEAQLDKSGLPSDRFFAERPEGSVSTLKIQRTQQEDSAVYLCASSLAPGSTGNTIYFGEGSWLTVV.

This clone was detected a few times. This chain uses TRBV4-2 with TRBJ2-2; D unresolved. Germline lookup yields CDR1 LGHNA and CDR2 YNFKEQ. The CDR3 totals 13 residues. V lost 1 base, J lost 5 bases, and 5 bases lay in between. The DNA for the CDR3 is TGTGCCAGCAGCCAAGTAATGACCGGGGAGCTGTTTTTT. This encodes CASSQVMTGELFF.

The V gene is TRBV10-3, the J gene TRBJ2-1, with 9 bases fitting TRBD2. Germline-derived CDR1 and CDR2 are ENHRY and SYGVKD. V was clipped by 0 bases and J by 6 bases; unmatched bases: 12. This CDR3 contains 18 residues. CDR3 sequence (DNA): TGTGCCATCAGTGAGTCAAGCGGGAGGCCCCGGGACGGCAATGAGCAGTTCTTC. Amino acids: CAISESSGRPRDGNEQFF.

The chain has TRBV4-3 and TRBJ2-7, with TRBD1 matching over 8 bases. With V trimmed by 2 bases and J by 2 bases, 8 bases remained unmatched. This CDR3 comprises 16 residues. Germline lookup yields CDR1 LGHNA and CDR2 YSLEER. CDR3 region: CASSQYDRGHAYEQYF. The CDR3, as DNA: TGCGCCAGCAGCCAATACGACAGGGGTCACGCCTACGAGCAGTACTTC.

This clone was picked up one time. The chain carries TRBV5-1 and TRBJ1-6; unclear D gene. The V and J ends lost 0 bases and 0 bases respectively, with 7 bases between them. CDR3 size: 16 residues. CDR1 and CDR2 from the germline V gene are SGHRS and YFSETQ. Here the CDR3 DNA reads TGCGCCAGCAGCTTGGGTGTGAGCTCCTATAATTCACCCCTCCACTTT. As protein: CASSLGVSSYNSPLHF.

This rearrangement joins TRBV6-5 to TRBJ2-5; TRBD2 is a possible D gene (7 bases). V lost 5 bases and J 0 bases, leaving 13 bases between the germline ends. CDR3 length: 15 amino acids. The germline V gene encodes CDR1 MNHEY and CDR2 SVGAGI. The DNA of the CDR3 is TGTGCCAGCAGTCTGGGGGGGCTGGACCAAGAGACCCAGTACTTC. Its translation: CASSLGGLDQETQYF.

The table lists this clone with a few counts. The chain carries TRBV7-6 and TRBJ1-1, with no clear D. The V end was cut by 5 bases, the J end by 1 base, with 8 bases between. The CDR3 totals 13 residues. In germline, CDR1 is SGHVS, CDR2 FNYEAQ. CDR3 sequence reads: CASSRGENTEAFF. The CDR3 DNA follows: TGTGCCAGCAGCCGAGGCGAGAACACTGAAGCTTTCTTT.

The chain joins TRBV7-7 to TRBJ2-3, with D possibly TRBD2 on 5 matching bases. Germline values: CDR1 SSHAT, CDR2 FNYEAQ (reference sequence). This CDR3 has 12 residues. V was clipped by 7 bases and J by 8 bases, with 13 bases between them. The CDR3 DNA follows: TGTGCCAGCATTTCCCTCCGGGGTACGCAGTATTTT. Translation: CASISLRGTQYF. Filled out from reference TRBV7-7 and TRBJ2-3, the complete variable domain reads GAGVSQSPRYKVTKRGQDVTLRCDPISSHATLYWYQQALGQGPEFLTYFNYEAQPDKSGLPSDRFSAERPEGSISTLTIQRTEQRDSAMYRCASISLRGTQYFGPGTRLTVL.

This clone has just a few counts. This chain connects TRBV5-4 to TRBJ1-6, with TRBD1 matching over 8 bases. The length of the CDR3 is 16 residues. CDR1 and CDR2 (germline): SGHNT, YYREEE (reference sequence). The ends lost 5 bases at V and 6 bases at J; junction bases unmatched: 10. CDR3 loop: CASSERQGWANSPLHF. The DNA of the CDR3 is TGTGCCAGCAGTGAAAGACAGGGGTGGGCTAATTCACCCCTCCACTTT.

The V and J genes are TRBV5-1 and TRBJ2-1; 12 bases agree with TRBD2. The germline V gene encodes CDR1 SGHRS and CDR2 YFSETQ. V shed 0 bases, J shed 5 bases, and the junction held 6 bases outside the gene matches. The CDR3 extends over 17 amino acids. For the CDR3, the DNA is TGCGCCAGCAGCTTGGGGACTAGCGGGAACCCTCACAATGAGCAGTTCTTC. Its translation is CASSLGTSGNPHNEQFF.

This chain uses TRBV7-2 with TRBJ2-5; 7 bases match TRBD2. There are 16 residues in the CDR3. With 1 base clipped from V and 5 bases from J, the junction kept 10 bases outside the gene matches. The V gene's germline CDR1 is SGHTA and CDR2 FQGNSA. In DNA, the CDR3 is TGTGCCAGCAGCTTAGGTAGTGGTCGGGGGGTGGAGACCCAGTACTTC. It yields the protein CASSLGSGRGVETQYF. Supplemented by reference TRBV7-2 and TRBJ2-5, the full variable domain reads GAGVSQSPSNKVTEKGKDVELRCDPISGHTALYWYRQSLGQGLEFLIYFQGNSAPDKSGLPSDRFSAERTGGSVSTLTIQRTQQEDSAVYLCASSLGSGRGVETQYFGPGTRLLVL.

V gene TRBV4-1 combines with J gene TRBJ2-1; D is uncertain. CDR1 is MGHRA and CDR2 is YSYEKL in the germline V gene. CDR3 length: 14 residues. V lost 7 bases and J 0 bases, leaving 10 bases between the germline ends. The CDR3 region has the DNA TGCGCCAGCACCCTTCCAGGCTCCTACAATGAGCAGTTCTTC. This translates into CASTLPGSYNEQFF.

The CDR3 DNA reads TGTGCCAGCAGTTATCCACCGGGACAGGGAGGTTCACCCCTCCACTTT. It yields the protein CASSYPPGQGGSPLHF. The chain joins TRBV6-6 to TRBJ1-6; 9 bases are shared with TRBD1. The CDR3 covers 16 residues. Losses at the gene ends were 3 bases for V and 9 bases for J; bases not matched to a gene: 9. The V gene's germline CDR1 is MNHNY and CDR2 SVGAGI (reference sequence).

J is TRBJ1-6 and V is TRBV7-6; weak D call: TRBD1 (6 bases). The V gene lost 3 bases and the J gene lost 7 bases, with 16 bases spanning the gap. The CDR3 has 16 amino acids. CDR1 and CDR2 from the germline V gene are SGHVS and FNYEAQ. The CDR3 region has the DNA TGTGCCAGCAGCTTCGCGGGGGCGCCGGGAAATTCACCCCTCCACTTT. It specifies CASSFAGAPGNSPLHF.

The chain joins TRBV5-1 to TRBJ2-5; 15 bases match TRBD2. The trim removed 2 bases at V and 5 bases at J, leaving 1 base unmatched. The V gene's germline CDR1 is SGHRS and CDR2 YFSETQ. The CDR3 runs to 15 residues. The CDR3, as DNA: TGCGCCAGCAGCTTTGGGACTAGCGGGAGGGAGACCCAGTACTTC. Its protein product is CASSFGTSGRETQYF. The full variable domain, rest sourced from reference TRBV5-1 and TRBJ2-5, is KAGVTQTPRYLIKTRGQQVTLSCSPISGHRSVSWYQQTPGQGLQFLFEYFSETQRNKGNFPGRFSGRQFSNSRSEMNVSTLELGDSALYLCASSFGTSGRETQYFGPGTRLLVL.

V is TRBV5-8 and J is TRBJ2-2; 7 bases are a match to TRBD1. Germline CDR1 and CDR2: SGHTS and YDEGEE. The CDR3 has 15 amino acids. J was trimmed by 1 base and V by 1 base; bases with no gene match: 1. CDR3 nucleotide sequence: TGTGCCAGCAGCTTGAGACAGGGGAACACCGGGGAGCTGTTTTTT. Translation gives CASSLRQGNTGELFF.

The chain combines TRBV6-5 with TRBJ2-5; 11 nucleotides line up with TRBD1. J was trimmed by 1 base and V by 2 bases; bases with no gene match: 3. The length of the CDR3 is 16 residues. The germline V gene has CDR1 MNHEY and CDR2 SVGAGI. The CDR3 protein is CASSYGTGGTQETQYF. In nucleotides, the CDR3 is TGTGCCAGCAGTTACGGGACAGGGGGTACCCAAGAGACCCAGTACTTC.

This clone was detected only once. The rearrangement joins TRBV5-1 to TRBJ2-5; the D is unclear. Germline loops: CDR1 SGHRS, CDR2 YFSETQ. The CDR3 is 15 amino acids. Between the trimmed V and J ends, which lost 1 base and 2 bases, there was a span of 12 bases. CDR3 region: CASSLRRRVQETQYF. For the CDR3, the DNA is TGCGCCAGCAGCTTGCGGCGACGGGTACAAGAGACCCAGTACTTC.

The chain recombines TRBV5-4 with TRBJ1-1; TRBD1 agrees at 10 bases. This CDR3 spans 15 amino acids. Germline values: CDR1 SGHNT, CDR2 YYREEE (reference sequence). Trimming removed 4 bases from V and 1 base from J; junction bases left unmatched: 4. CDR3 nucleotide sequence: TGTGCCAGCAGCGAGAGGACAGGGGGGAACACTGAAGCTTTCTTT. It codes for CASSERTGGNTEAFF. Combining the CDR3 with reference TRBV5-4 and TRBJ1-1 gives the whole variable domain ETGVTQSPTHLIKTRGQQVTLRCSSQSGHNTVSWYQQALGQGPQFIFQYYREEENGRGNFPPRFSGLQFPNYSSELNVNALELDDSALYLCASSERTGGNTEAFFGQGTRLTVV.

In nucleotides, the CDR3 is TGTGCCTGGAGCGACAGGGGTTCGGGGCAAGAGACCCAGTACTTC. Translating it yields CAWSDRGSGQETQYF. V is TRBV30 and J is TRBJ2-5; 8 bases align to TRBD1. The CDR3 consists of 15 residues. V trimming: 3 bases; J trimming: 2 bases; junction bases outside the gene matches: 8. CDR1 and CDR2 (germline): GTSNPN, SVGIG (reference sequence).

The CDR3 reads CASSLTLAGGPGDEQFF. The CDR3 nucleotides read TGTGCCAGTAGTTTGACATTAGCGGGAGGGCCGGGCGATGAGCAGTTCTTC. The rearrangement uses TRBV19 and TRBJ2-1, with 11 bases matching TRBD2. The ends lost 5 bases at V and 8 bases at J; junction bases unmatched: 14. Germline CDR1 and CDR2: LNHDA and SQIVND (reference sequence). The CDR3 runs to 17 residues. The complete variable domain, with remaining parts taken from reference TRBV19 and TRBJ2-1, reads DGGITQSPKYLFRKEGQNVTLSCEQNLNHDAMYWYRQDPGQGLRLIYYSQIVNDFQKGDIAEGYSVSREKKESFPLTVTSAQKNPTAFYLCASSLTLAGGPGDEQFFGPGTRLTVL.

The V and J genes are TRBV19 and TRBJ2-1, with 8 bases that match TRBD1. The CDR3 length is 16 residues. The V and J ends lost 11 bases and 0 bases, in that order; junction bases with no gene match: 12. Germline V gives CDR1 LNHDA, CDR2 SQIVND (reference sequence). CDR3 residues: CASGGQALSSYNEQFF. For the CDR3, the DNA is TGTGCCTCAGGGGGACAGGCCCTTAGCTCCTACAATGAGCAGTTCTTC.

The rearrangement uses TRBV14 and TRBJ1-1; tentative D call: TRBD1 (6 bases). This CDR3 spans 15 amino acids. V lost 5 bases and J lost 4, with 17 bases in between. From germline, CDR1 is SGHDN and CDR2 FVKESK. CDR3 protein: CASSNGKGGGTEAFF. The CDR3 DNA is TGTGCCAGCAGCAACGGGAAAGGGGGTGGCACTGAAGCTTTCTTT.

The CDR3 sequence is CASSDRDRVRRETQYF. For the CDR3, the DNA is TGTGCCAGCAGCGACCGGGACAGGGTACGTCGAGAGACCCAGTACTTC. The chain is built from TRBV14 and TRBJ2-5, with 9 bases fitting TRBD1. V trimming: 5 bases; J trimming: 4 bases; junction bases outside the gene matches: 11. The CDR3 consists of 16 residues. Looked up from germline, CDR1 is SGHDN and CDR2 is FVKESK.

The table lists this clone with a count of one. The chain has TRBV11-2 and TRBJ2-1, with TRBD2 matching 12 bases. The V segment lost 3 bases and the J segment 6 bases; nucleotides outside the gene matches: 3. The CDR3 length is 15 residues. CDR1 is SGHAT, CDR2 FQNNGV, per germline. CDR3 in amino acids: CASSFGTSGLNEQFF. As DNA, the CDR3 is TGTGCCAGCAGCTTCGGGACTAGCGGGCTCAATGAGCAGTTCTTC.